This TCR beta chain came from a study of early T cells in non-severe SARS-CoV-2 infection. Study overall: The study sequenced bulk RNA from unsorted whole blood, with chains unpaired.

This clonotype was seen a handful of times. Individual cDNA molecules carried attached unique molecular identifiers. TCRdb fed the 5' RACE reads into MiXCR, producing one record per CDR3 protein. The sample lists about 34,000 distinct CDR3 sequences, around 7% occurring once. CDR1 is ENHRY and CDR2 is SYGVKD in the germline V gene. The CDR3 has 14 amino acids. V was pared by 7 bases and J by 0 bases, with 10 bases between. The sample in question was whole blood, obtained at baseline. The rearrangement links TRBV10-3 to TRBJ1-3; the D gene is possibly TRBD1 (5 bases). This receptor was obtained from an adult who was a healthcare worker with PCR-confirmed SARS-CoV-2 infection or an uninfected control (not recorded which). The CDR3 nucleotides are TGTGCCATCATGAACGACAGCTCTGGAAACACCATATATTTT. Amino acid sequence: CAIMNDSSGNTIYF.